The 4 T cell receptor beta chains below were found in one sample sequenced in a study of Ad26.COV2.S vaccination and SARS-CoV-2 variants. Clones were read by immunoSEQ multiplex PCR, and TCRdb kept only the in-frame ones, dropping some. The profile covers about 480,000 clones, with around 85% appearing a single time and 9.5% to 15% taken by the ten largest. Indicated treatment: about 20 received Ad26.COV2.S at low or high dose, single or two shots; 5 received placebo; per-sample allocation not given. Sampling occurred on day 63 after the first vaccine or placebo injection. The material was peripheral blood, obtained in a trial of Ad26.COV2.S vaccine versus placebo. These receptors were collected from a person between 18 and 65 years old who received the Ad26.COV2.S COVID-19 vaccine or a placebo.

This sequence joins TRBV25-1 and TRBJ1-1; D perhaps matches TRBD1 (5 bases). In germline, CDR1 is MGHDK, CDR2 SYGVNS. This CDR3 region has 14 residues. V lost 4 bases to trimming and J lost 1 base, with 10 bases between them. The CDR3 protein is CASSARDGNTEAFF. The CDR3 nucleotides are TGTGCCAGCAGTGCCAGGGACGGGAACACTGAAGCTTTCTTT.

The rearrangement uses TRBV7-8 and TRBJ1-5; no reliable D call. V lost 5 bases and J 0 bases, leaving 17 bases between the germline ends. Germline V gene lookup returns CDR1 SGHVS and CDR2 FQNEAQ. This CDR3 has 17 amino acids. This CDR3 reads CASSPREGFYSNQPQHF. In nucleotides, the CDR3 is TGTGCCAGCAGCCCTCGGGAGGGCTTCTATAGCAATCAGCCCCAGCATTTT.

The CDR3 region has the DNA TGTGCCTGGAGTGGACAAATGGTTGGCTACACCTTC. It translates to CAWSGQMVGYTF. The chain carries TRBV30 and TRBJ1-2; D gene uncertain. Trimming pared 1 base from V and 7 bases from J, leaving 10 bases between. This CDR3 has 12 amino acids. CDR1 is GTSNPN, CDR2 SVGIG, per germline (reference sequence).

V is TRBV4-3 and J is TRBJ2-5; 7 bases are shared with TRBD1. Germline CDR1 reads LGHNA; CDR2 reads YSLEER. The CDR3 is 13 amino acids. Trimming took 5 bases from V and 3 from J; bases not matched to a gene: 3. The DNA for the CDR3 is TGCGCCAGCAGCAGAGGGACAGAAGAGACCCAGTACTTC. As protein: CASSRGTEETQYF.